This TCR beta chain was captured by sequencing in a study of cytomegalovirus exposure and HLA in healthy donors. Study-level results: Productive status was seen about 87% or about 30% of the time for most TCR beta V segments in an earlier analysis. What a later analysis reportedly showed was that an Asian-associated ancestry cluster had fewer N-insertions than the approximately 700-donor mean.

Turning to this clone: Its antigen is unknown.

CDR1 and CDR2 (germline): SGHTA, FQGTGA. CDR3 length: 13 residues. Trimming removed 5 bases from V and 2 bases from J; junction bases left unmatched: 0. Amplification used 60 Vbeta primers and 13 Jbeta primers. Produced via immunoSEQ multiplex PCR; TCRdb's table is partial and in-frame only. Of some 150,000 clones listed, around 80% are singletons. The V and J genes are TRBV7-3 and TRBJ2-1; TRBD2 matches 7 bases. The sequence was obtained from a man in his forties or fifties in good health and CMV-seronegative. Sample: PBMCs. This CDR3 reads CASSGGAYNEQFF. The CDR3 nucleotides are TGTGCCAGCAGCGGGGGGGCCTACAATGAGCAGTTCTTC. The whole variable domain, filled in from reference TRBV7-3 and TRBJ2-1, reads GAGVSQTPSNKVTEKGKYVELRCDPISGHTALYWYRQSLGQGPEFLIYFQGTGAADDSGLPNDRFFAVRPEGSVSTLKIQRTERGDSAVYLCASSGGAYNEQFFGPGTRLTVL.